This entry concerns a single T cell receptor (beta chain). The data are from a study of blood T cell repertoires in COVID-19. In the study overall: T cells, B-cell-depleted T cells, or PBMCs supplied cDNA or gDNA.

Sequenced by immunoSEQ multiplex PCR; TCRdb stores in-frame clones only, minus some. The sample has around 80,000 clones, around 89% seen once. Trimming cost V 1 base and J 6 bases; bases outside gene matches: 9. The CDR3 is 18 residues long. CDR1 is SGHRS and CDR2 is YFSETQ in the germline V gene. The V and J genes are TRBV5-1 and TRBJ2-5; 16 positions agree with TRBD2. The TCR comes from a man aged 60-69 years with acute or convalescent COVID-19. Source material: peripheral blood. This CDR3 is CASSLSGTSGGAAQTQYF. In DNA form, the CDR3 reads TGCGCCAGCAGCTTGAGCGGGACTAGCGGGGGGGCTGCTCAGACCCAGTACTTC.